This is a list of T cell receptor beta chains from one sample in a study of cytomegalovirus exposure and HLA in healthy donors. The data were produced by immunoSEQ multiplex PCR, yet TCRdb's version contains in-frame clones alone and is incomplete. The data show roughly 100,000 clones, about 83% seen once. The material sequenced was PBMCs. These receptors were taken from a female donor in good health and CMV-seropositive. The CDR3 runs from the conserved cysteine through the conserved F or W. Fields, in order: clone size, V gene, D gene, J gene, CDR3 protein, CDR3 DNA. The D gene is left open where the match is weak. The size field is filled for only some rows; it gives once, few, many or a size class.

>-|TRBV11-2|TRBD1|TRBJ1-3
CASSFAGQGPRNTIYF
TGTGCCAGCAGCTTTGCGGGACAGGGTCCAAGAAACACCATATATTTT
>-|TRBV6-5|TRBD1|TRBJ2-3
CASRNRDRHTDTQYF
TGTGCCAGCAGGAACCGGGACAGGCACACAGATACGCAGTATTTT
>-|TRBV5-1|-|TRBJ1-2
CASSFAGNYGYTF
TGCGCCAGCAGCTTCGCGGGAAACTATGGCTACACCTTC
>-|TRBV19|TRBD1|TRBJ1-2
CASSPTRQGAYGYTF
TGTGCCAGTAGTCCGACGCGACAGGGAGCCTATGGCTACACCTTC
>-|TRBV7-8|-|TRBJ2-1
CASSLDRGGVNEQFF
TGTGCCAGCAGCTTAGACAGGGGGGGGGTTAATGAGCAGTTCTTC
>-|TRBV6-1|TRBD2|TRBJ2-5
CAMQPSGAWQETQYF
TGTGCCATGCAACCTAGCGGGGCATGGCAAGAGACCCAGTACTTC
>-|TRBV19|-|TRBJ2-2
CASSIGARRLPTLKNTGELFF
TGTGCCAGCAGTATTGGGGCCCGAAGGCTCCCCACCCTTAAGAACACCGGGGAGCTGTTTTTT
>-|TRBV18|-|TRBJ2-7
CASSPRWDITYPNEQYF
TGTGCCAGCTCACCAAGGTGGGACATAACGTATCCGAACGAGCAGTACTTC
>-|TRBV6-1|TRBD1|TRBJ2-7
CASSGYRGRTTPYEQYF
TGTGCCAGCAGTGGGTACAGGGGGCGGACCACCCCCTACGAGCAGTACTTC
>-|TRBV21-1|-|TRBJ2-7
CASSKPPAQRLSYEQYF
TGTGCCAGCAGCAAACCCCCAGCCCAGCGGCTCTCCTACGAGCAGTACTTC
>-|TRBV2|-|TRBJ2-5
CASLQQGGRETQYF
TGTGCCAGCCTCCAACAGGGTGGAAGAGAGACCCAGTACTTC
>-|TRBV29-1|TRBD1|TRBJ1-5
CSVGQGTQPQHF
TGCAGCGTTGGACAGGGAACTCAGCCCCAGCATTTT
>-|TRBV13|TRBD1|TRBJ2-5
CASSLAGTGYETQYF
TGTGCCAGCAGCTTAGCCGGGACAGGGTACGAGACCCAGTACTTC
>-|TRBV5-6|TRBD2|TRBJ2-1
CASSPTWPSGGNEQFF
TGTGCCAGCAGCCCCACCTGGCCTAGCGGGGGTAATGAGCAGTTCTTC
>-|TRBV6-6|TRBD1|TRBJ1-5
CASSYSTTGASGPQHF
TGTGCCAGCAGTTACTCAACCACAGGGGCCTCCGGGCCCCAGCATTTT
>-|TRBV28|-|TRBJ2-7
CASTSGAPSYEQYF
TGTGCCAGCACGTCAGGGGCGCCATCCTACGAGCAGTACTTC
>-|TRBV19|TRBD2|TRBJ2-7
CATSTSRTYEQYF
TGTGCCACTTCGACTAGCCGAACCTACGAGCAGTACTTC
>-|TRBV11-2|-|TRBJ2-5
CASSPNSRETQYF
TGTGCCAGCAGCCCAAATTCTCGGGAGACCCAGTACTTC
>-|TRBV19|-|TRBJ1-2
CHHRPRGYTF
TGTCATCACAGGCCCAGGGGCTACACCTTC
>-|TRBV5-1|-|TRBJ2-7
CASRRRGYEQYF
TGCGCCAGCCGACGCAGGGGTTACGAGCAGTACTTC
>-|TRBV29-1|TRBD1|TRBJ2-3
CSVGQGEDTQYF
TGCAGCGTTGGACAGGGGGAAGATACGCAGTATTTT
>few|TRBV15|-|TRBJ2-7
CATSPAALGSYEQYF
TGTGCCACCAGCCCGGCGGCCCTAGGTTCCTACGAGCAGTACTTC
>-|TRBV5-1|TRBD2|TRBJ2-3
CASSLGVGGGPGDTQYF
TGCGCCAGCAGCTTGGGTGTCGGCGGGGGGCCGGGAGATACGCAGTATTTT
>-|TRBV30|TRBD1|TRBJ1-1
CAWRQGQGNTEAFF
TGTGCCTGGAGGCAAGGACAGGGGAACACTGAAGCTTTCTTT
>-|TRBV5-4|TRBD1|TRBJ1-2
CASSEIPGTDLNYGYTF
TGTGCCAGCAGCGAAATCCCTGGGACAGACCTTAACTATGGCTACACCTTC
>-|TRBV27|TRBD1|TRBJ2-4
CASSSALWGQGKNIQYF
TGTGCCAGCAGTTCCGCCCTCTGGGGACAGGGGAAAAACATTCAGTACTTC
>-|TRBV5-1|TRBD2|TRBJ2-3
CASSLELAGSTDTQYF
TGCGCCAGCAGCTTGGAACTAGCGGGGAGCACAGATACGCAGTATTTT
>once|TRBV6-5|TRBD1|TRBJ2-3
CASSPGQGYTDTQYF
TGTGCCAGCAGCCCGGGACAGGGGTACACAGATACGCAGTATTTT
>-|TRBV19|-|TRBJ1-1
CASSITGLEAFF
TGTGCCAGTAGTATTACGGGGTTGGAAGCTTTCTTT
>once|TRBV27|TRBD1|TRBJ1-2
CASSLAPPGQGNYGYTF
TGTGCCAGCAGTTTAGCTCCACCGGGACAGGGGAACTATGGCTACACCTTC
>-|TRBV6-6|-|TRBJ1-2
CASKRWTSPQVYGYTF
TGTGCCAGCAAGCGTTGGACAAGCCCTCAAGTCTATGGCTACACCTTC
>-|TRBV28|-|TRBJ1-5
CASSFYGSNQPQHF
TGTGCCAGCAGTTTCTACGGTAGCAATCAGCCCCAGCATTTT
>-|TRBV29-1|-|TRBJ1-2
CSVSTGFDYGYTF
TGCAGCGTCTCCACAGGGTTTGACTATGGCTACACCTTC
>-|TRBV20-1|-|TRBJ1-2
CSARVREGYTF
TGCAGTGCTAGAGTCAGGGAAGGCTACACCTTC
>-|TRBV30|-|TRBJ2-7
CAWSGYSSYEQYF
TGTGCCTGGAGCGGATACAGCTCCTACGAGCAGTACTTC
>-|TRBV28|-|TRBJ1-1
CASSLSMRTASLKNTEAFF
TGTGCCAGCAGTTTAAGTATGAGGACAGCAAGCTTAAAGAACACTGAAGCTTTCTTT
>-|TRBV10-2|-|TRBJ2-7
CASSEMRGNTEQYF
TGCGCCAGCAGTGAGATGCGGGGAAACACCGAGCAGTACTTC
>-|TRBV7-8|TRBD1|TRBJ1-1
CASSLFQGAERAFF
TGTGCCAGCAGCTTATTCCAGGGGGCGGAGAGGGCTTTCTTT
>-|TRBV30|TRBD1|TRBJ1-1
CAWRTTGMDTEAFF
TGTGCCTGGAGGACGACAGGGATGGACACTGAAGCTTTCTTT
>-|TRBV20-1|-|TRBJ1-1
CSAEGDEAFF
TGCAGTGCTGAGGGGGATGAAGCTTTCTTT
>-|TRBV18|TRBD1|TRBJ2-3
CASSPMAGGISTDTQYF
TGTGCCAGCTCACCAATGGCAGGGGGCATAAGCACAGATACGCAGTATTTT
>-|TRBV29-1|TRBD1|TRBJ1-2
CSVEMTDRSKTNYGYPF
TGCAGCGTTGAAATGACGGACAGGAGTAAAACTAACTATGGCTACCCCTTC
>once|TRBV29-1|-|TRBJ2-7
CSGVLRGYEQYF
TGCAGCGGGGTCTTAAGGGGCTACGAGCAGTACTTC
>once|TRBV11-2|TRBD1|TRBJ2-7
CASSLGTGGSYEQYF
TGTGCCAGCAGCTTAGGTACAGGGGGCTCTTACGAGCAGTACTTC
>-|TRBV5-4|TRBD1|TRBJ1-1
CASRTRDRGRAFF
TGTGCCAGCAGGACCCGGGACAGAGGTCGAGCTTTCTTT
>-|TRBV7-9|-|TRBJ2-7
CASSLGASGYEQYF
TGTGCCAGCAGCTTGGGGGCATCCGGCTACGAGCAGTACTTC
>-|TRBV7-6|TRBD2|TRBJ2-3
CASSFRTSVPDTQYF
TGTGCCAGCAGCTTTAGGACTAGTGTTCCGGATACGCAGTATTTT
>-|TRBV7-6|TRBD1|TRBJ2-7
CASSLPGQGINEQYF
TGTGCCAGCAGCTTACCCGGACAGGGTATCAACGAGCAGTACTTC
>once|TRBV5-1|-|TRBJ2-7
CASQSGTLSYEQYF
TGCGCCAGTCAGTCCGGGACACTCTCCTACGAGCAGTACTTC
>-|TRBV27|TRBD1|TRBJ1-3
CASSFGQGPGNTIYF
TGTGCCAGCAGTTTTGGACAGGGGCCAGGAAACACCATATATTTT
>-|TRBV7-9|-|TRBJ1-4
CASSPDTGVNEKLFF
TGTGCCAGCAGCCCAGACACAGGAGTAAATGAAAAACTGTTTTTT
>once|TRBV4-1|TRBD1|TRBJ2-7
CASSPALQGAYEQYF
TGCGCCAGCAGCCCGGCATTGCAGGGGGCCTACGAGCAGTACTTC
>once|TRBV27|-|TRBJ2-3
CASSFFGSGGDTQYF
TGTGCCAGCAGTTTTTTCGGGAGTGGTGGAGATACGCAGTATTTT
>-|TRBV6-1|TRBD1|TRBJ1-1
CASIRGQVMNTEAFF
TGTGCCAGCATCAGAGGACAGGTCATGAACACTGAAGCTTTCTTT